This entry concerns a single T cell receptor (beta chain). This clone was counted between two and nine times. What antigen it recognizes has not been identified. The read terminates 3 residues before the CDR3 end, so the remaining end is supplied by the germline J gene. This entry belongs to a study of T cell clonality in common variable immunodeficiency (dated by TCRdb to about 2015). Results the study describes overall, beyond this receptor: Although equal DNA input was used, an average of roughly 80,000 unique sequences per sample was obtained for controls, compared with about 31,547 for CVID samples. Reportedly, TCRbeta sequences from CVID had fewer deletions and N-nucleotide insertions, and highly modified clones with 13 or more V deletions were absent from CVID. The authors noted that sequencing repertoires of T cell subpopulations would be needed to clarify what caused the increased clonality in CVID. Healthy controls shared more TCRbeta clones with each other than CVID subjects shared among themselves (p < 0.0001). Patient heterogeneity within the CVID cohort put limits on correlating repertoire features with clinical complications. TCRbeta clonality was higher in CVID subjects than in healthy controls (t-test p = 0.018), and the increase was most characteristic of about a third of subjects.

Standard criteria were used to diagnose CVID, namely serum IgG, IgA and/or IgM reduced below the normal range together with specific antibody deficiency. There were 40 to 45 subjects in the CVID group (roughly 15 female and 29 male), ranging in age from about 8 to 64 years, with a mean age of 40. Predominantly Caucasian heritage was noted among both the CVID patients and the healthy controls. Replacement immunoglobulin therapy had been administered to all CVID subjects for at least one year at the time of study participation. At blood collection, none of the CVID subjects was ill or on immunomodulatory or immunosuppressive medication. Heparinized peripheral whole blood samples of about 5 to 9 ml were collected from each donor. Genomic DNA from adults with common variable immune deficiency (CVID) and from healthy adult controls was the source for sequencing TCRbeta CDR3 repertoires. Diluted blood was density-centrifuged over Hypaque 1077 or Ficoll-Paque to isolate peripheral blood mononuclear cells. Unsorted mononuclear cells served as the source of genomic DNA, which was extracted either by Qiagen column purification or by a centrifugation-based method.

Equivalent amounts of genomic DNA from CVID and control samples were used as sequencing input. For every sample, a 60 bp segment covering the rearranged TCRbeta CDR3 region was amplified and then sequenced. TCRbeta amplification used the immunoSEQ assay, a bias-corrected multiplex PCR with high-throughput sequencing. In the original analysis: Every unique nucleotide sequence was considered a clone and was annotated with V, D and J genes, copy number and frequency. Sequences were labeled productive if in frame, and non-productive if out of frame or containing stop codons. As previously described, clonality was calculated on the basis of Shannon's entropy. The predicted amino acid sequences of productive clones were used to derive mean CDR3 Kyte-Doolittle hydropathy. Hierarchical clustering of scaled V gene usage was performed with the R hclust function using Manhattan distance and complete linkage. Clone sharing by CDR3 amino acid sequence was assessed by resampling 12 repertoires per group over 100 rounds. The repertoires were searched for about 68 published EBV-specific TCRbeta sequences and nearly 250 published CMV-specific TCRbeta sequences. After two CVID samples that produced fewer than 10,000 sequences were dropped from the analysis, a few dozen CVID repertoires remained. Not all clones reach the TCRdb copy of this immuneACCESS table, which keeps in-frame sequences only. Checked studies attribute under half of the gap to unresolved V genes and leave the rest unexplained. V, J and clone size are taken as reported in that table, and D and trimming were inferred from the DNA itself. Across this sample, approximately 20,000 clones were tabulated and none appeared just once. The top ten hold 2% to 2.5% of the sample.

The CDR3, cysteine through phenylalanine, is 15 amino acids long. Part of the CDR3 DNA is given, 36 bases translated from base 1. Relative to germline, V is missing 2 bases and J is missing 5 bases, with 6 bases of the junction outside any gene match. The germline V gene sets CDR1 to SGHNT and CDR2 to YENEEA. The source of this sequence is a human donor with common variable immunodeficiency. The receptor chain draws on TRBV11-3 and TRBJ2-5, and 9 junction bases match TRBD2. The material sequenced was peripheral blood mononuclear cells. The part of the CDR3 DNA that was read is TGTGCCAGCAGCTTACGCGGGGGGGCCAAGGAGACC. This yields the protein CASSLRGGAKET. The full CDR3 protein is CASSLRGGAKETQYF. Here the CDR3 is joined to the reference TRBV11-3 and TRBJ2-5 genes, and the full variable domain is: EAGVVQSPRYKIIEKKQPVAFWCNPISGHNTLYWYLQNLGQGPELLIRYENEEAVDDSQLPKDRFSAERLKGVDSTLKIQPAELGDSAVYLCASSLRGGAKETQYFGPGTRLLVL.